The clone carrying this TCR beta chain was picked up one time. These data originate in a study of tumor-infiltrating lymphocytes in primary liver carcinoma. In addition to blood RNA drawn from unsorted whole blood, germline DNA was extracted. Total RNA amounting to around 450 ng was the source from which TCR beta cDNA was made with a constant-region primer. Employing slightly modified ARM-PCR, three nested multiplex PCR rounds were run, and these gave rise to the TCR beta libraries. A C-beta reverse primer was combined with TRBV1-TRBV30 forward primers in the first two PCR rounds, and each round had approximately 9 cycles. TCRdb used MiXCR to reprocess the multiplex PCR reads, holding one entry per CDR3 protein. The sample shows about 320,000 distinct CDR3 sequences, 50% to 70% of them seen only once. CDR3 length: 18 amino acids. The ends lost 6 bases at V and 0 bases at J; junction bases unmatched: 11. Germline loops: CDR1 MNHEY, CDR2 SVGAGI.

The J gene is TRBJ1-5, the V gene TRBV6-5, with 10 bases aligning to TRBD1. The source of this sequence is a man aged 35-49 years with primary liver carcinoma and hepatitis B virus infection. Material: peripheral blood. The CDR3 spells CASSPLDRGAYSNQPQHF. CDR3 nucleotides: TGTGCCAGCAGCCCGTTGGACAGGGGGGCTTATAGCAATCAGCCCCAGCATTTT.